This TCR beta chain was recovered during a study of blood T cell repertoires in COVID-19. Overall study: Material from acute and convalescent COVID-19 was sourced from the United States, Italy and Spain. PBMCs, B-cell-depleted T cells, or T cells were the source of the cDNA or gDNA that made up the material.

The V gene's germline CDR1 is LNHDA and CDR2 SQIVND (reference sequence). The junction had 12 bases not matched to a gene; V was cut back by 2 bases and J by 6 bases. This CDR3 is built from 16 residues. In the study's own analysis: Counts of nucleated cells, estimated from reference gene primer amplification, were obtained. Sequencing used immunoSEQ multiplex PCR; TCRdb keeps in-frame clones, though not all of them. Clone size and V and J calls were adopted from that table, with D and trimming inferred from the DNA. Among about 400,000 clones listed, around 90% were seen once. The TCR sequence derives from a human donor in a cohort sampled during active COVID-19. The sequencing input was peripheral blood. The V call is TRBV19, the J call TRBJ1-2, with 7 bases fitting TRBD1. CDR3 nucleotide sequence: TGTGCCAGTAGTATATCCGGGACAGAAGTCCGCAATGGCTACACCTTC. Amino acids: CASSISGTEVRNGYTF.